Sequencing of this TCR beta chain was carried out in a study of regulatory T cells in long-lasting Graves disease. Across the study: Those Graves' patients who were newly diagnosed had been on antithyroid drugs under 3 months. Regarding the study as a whole: Persistent disease showed a preference for TRBV28, TRBJ1-2 and TRBJ2-5.

The table lists this clonotype with a few counts. What it recognizes is unknown. A read error may produce the germline difference seen at one junction end. Time point reported: newly diagnosed GD, antithyroid drugs for less than 3 months. RNA extracted from PBMCs served as the sequencing template. For TCR beta, libraries came from iRepertoire HTBI primers and Arm-PCR of CDR3 regions. Via MiXCR, TCRdb re-called the multiplex PCR reads, giving one row per CDR3 protein. The data hold hundreds of thousands of distinct CDR3 sequences, with under 20% observed a single time. The germline CDR1 and CDR2 sequences are GTSNPN and SVGIG (reference sequence). The CDR3 is made up of 13 amino acids. These sequences were also reported in another study, on T cells in Graves' hyperthyroidism and ophthalmopathy. As that report states: Before onset, by a median of approximately 6.8 months, the model predicted ophthalmopathy.

The source material was peripheral blood mononuclear cells (PBMCs), sampled at new diagnosis, from a patient treated with antithyroid drugs. The receptor was derived from a woman in her thirties with Graves disease. The chain is built from TRBV30 and TRBJ2-7; 8 bases fit TRBD2. The CDR3 protein is CAWSAGRAGEQHF. DNA of the CDR3: TGTGCCTGGAGTGCCGGGAGGGCCGGCGAGCAGCACTTC.